These 4 T cell receptor beta chains originate from one sample sequenced in a study of shared clonotypes between healthy human individuals. Produced via immunoSEQ multiplex PCR; TCRdb's table is partial and in-frame only. The sample has some 1.5 million clones; approximately 98% are singletons. The sequenced sample was naive CD4+ T cells sorted from blood. The subset was: CD45RA+ positively selected. Receptor source: a man aged 30 to 39 in good health.

This clone was counted a single time. The chain recombines TRBV29-1 with TRBJ1-4; 8 bases are a match to TRBD1. CDR3 length: 16 residues. Germline V CDR1 and CDR2: SQVTM, ANQGSEA. Trimming at V came to 3 bases and at J to 2 bases, leaving 8 bases not matched to a gene. The CDR3 spells CSVDAGGLGTNEKLFF. As DNA, the CDR3 is TGCAGCGTTGACGCAGGGGGCCTTGGGACTAATGAAAAACTGTTTTTT.

This sequence joins TRBV18 and TRBJ2-7; D is perhaps TRBD1 (6 bases). The CDR3 totals 12 residues. Germline V gene sequence: CDR1 KGHSH, CDR2 LQKENI. V was trimmed by 8 bases and J by 2 bases, leaving 10 bases between them. This CDR3 is CASTSGAYEQYF. The CDR3, as DNA: TGTGCCAGCACTTCAGGGGCCTACGAGCAGTACTTC.

The chain employs TRBV5-8 and TRBJ2-5, with 7 bases lining up with TRBD2. Per germline, CDR1 SGHTS and CDR2 YDEGEE. The CDR3 is made up of 14 amino acids. After removal of 1 base from V and 6 bases from J, the junction contained 6 bases not matched to a gene. CDR3 loop: CASSLPGGVQTQYF. CDR3 nucleotide sequence: TGTGCCAGCAGCTTGCCGGGAGGAGTTCAGACCCAGTACTTC.

This chain joins TRBV29-1 and TRBJ2-2; 8 positions agree with TRBD1. V lost 6 bases to trimming and J lost 0 bases; unmatched junction nucleotides: 9. CDR3 size: 16 residues. Germline values: CDR1 SQVTM, CDR2 ANQGSEA. CDR3 nucleotide sequence: TGCAGCGTCCACGACAGGGGCCAAACGAACACCGGGGAGCTGTTTTTT. Translated, it gives CSVHDRGQTNTGELFF.